The 17 T cell receptor beta chains listed next were all sequenced from one sample in a study of vaccination effects on CD4 cells after COVID-19. These receptors have no known antigen. Assay used: immunoSEQ multiplex PCR; TCRdb lists only in-frame clones, some missing. Of 64,000 or so clones listed, around four fifths are singletons. Before any sequencing was done, the ViraFEST assay used viral peptide pools to expand antigen-specific CD4+ T cells. Having been cultured for roughly 9 days, the cells underwent CD4+ T cell isolation. Two-dose BNT162b2 or mRNA-1273 vaccination was given to participants. The sample here was CD4+ T cells from PBMCs cultured with HCoV-OC43 spike peptides, taken after COVID-19 vaccination. Subset in this sample: HCoV-OC43 spike overlapping peptide pool stimulation. Receptors were obtained from a human donor who received a COVID-19 vaccine.

The CDR3 protein is CASSSDRTGFNSPLHF. The CDR3 nucleotides read TGTGCCAGCAGCTCGGATAGGACAGGGTTTAATTCACCCCTCCACTTT. The chain links TRBV7-9 to TRBJ1-6, with TRBD1 matching 8 bases. Trimming at V came to 4 bases and at J to 6 bases, leaving 8 bases not matched to a gene. Per the germline V gene, CDR1 is SEHNR and CDR2 is FQNEAQ (reference sequence). The CDR3 totals 16 residues.

The rearrangement links TRBV3-1 (or the pseudogene TRBV3-2) to TRBJ1-5; D gene uncertain. The CDR3 is 14 amino acids. Germline V gene sequence: CDR1 LGHDT, CDR2 YNNKEL (reference sequence). Trimming removed 1 base from V and 0 bases from J, with 4 bases in between. The DNA for the CDR3 is TGTGCCAGCAGCCAAGGGCATAGCAATCAGCCCCAGCATTTT. Residues: CASSQGHSNQPQHF.

This clone was observed a single time. The V call is TRBV24-1, the J call TRBJ2-7; no clear D. V was shortened by 5 bases and J by 2 bases, with 6 bases between the two germline ends. Germline loops: CDR1 KGHDR, CDR2 SFDVKD. The CDR3 covers 12 residues. The CDR3 DNA is TGTGCCACCAGTGTAAGACCCTACGAGCAGTACGTC. It codes for CATSVRPYEQYV.

V and J are TRBV7-2 and TRBJ1-2; TRBD1 aligns across 7 bases. Germline lookup yields CDR1 SGHTA and CDR2 FQGNSA. V dropped 5 bases and J dropped 7; count of bases not matched to a gene: 16. This CDR3 is 16 amino acids long. The CDR3 loop reads CASSPQGQAFIFGYTF. CDR3 nucleotides: TGTGCCAGCAGCCCACAAGGACAGGCTTTCATATTTGGCTACACCTTC.

The CDR3 sequence: CASSTGAGTVTANEQFF. CDR3 in DNA: TGCGCCAGCAGCACAGGGGCCGGGACAGTGACTGCTAATGAGCAGTTCTTC. The chain has TRBV4-3 and TRBJ2-1; 7 bases fit TRBD1. Germline V lookup: CDR1 LGHNA, CDR2 YSLEER. The CDR3 runs to 17 residues. V gave up 5 bases and J gave up 7 bases; unmatched junction bases: 17.

This chain joins TRBV7-8 and TRBJ2-6; the D gene is possibly TRBD2 (5 bases). Looked up from germline, CDR1 is SGHVS and CDR2 is FQNEAQ. The CDR3 is made up of 16 amino acids. Trimming left V 0 bases short and J 3 bases short, with 9 bases between. In nucleotides, the CDR3 is TGTGCCAGCAGCTTAGCCTCCAGCGGTGGGGCCAACGTCCTGACTTTC. It is translated as CASSLASSGGANVLTF.

This clone has only a few counts. V gene TRBV5-6 combines with J gene TRBJ1-5; D is unresolved. The CDR3 extends over 16 amino acids. V lost 0 bases, J lost 3 bases, and 13 bases lay in between. In germline, CDR1 is SGHDT, CDR2 YYEEEE. This CDR3 is CASSLGGREPNQPQHF. CDR3 nucleotide sequence: TGTGCCAGCAGCTTGGGTGGCAGAGAACCCAATCAGCCCCAGCATTTT.

This sequence joins TRBV6-5 and TRBJ1-5; 7 bases fit TRBD1. V dropped 6 bases and J dropped 2; count of bases not matched to a gene: 4. Looked up from germline, CDR1 is MNHEY and CDR2 is SVGAGI. This CDR3 comprises 14 residues. Here the CDR3 reads CASRQGSGNQPQHF. CDR3 coding DNA: TGTGCCAGCAGACAGGGGAGTGGCAATCAGCCCCAGCATTTT.

The chain links TRBV27 to TRBJ1-1; possibly TRBD1 for D (5 bases). The germline gives CDR1 MNHEY, CDR2 SMNVEV (reference sequence). V was pared by 6 bases and J by 0 bases, with 8 bases between. There are 13 residues in the CDR3. CDR3 nucleotides: TGTGCCAGCAGGCAGGGTATGAACACTGAAGCTTTCTTT. This gives the protein CASRQGMNTEAFF.

In DNA, the CDR3 is TGTGCCAGCAGTCTACTAAACCCTCGTGGCGGGGAGCTGTTTTTT. Its protein product is CASSLLNPRGGELFF. The rearrangement links TRBV6-5 to TRBJ2-2; D unresolved. V dropped 5 bases and J dropped 7 bases, with 17 bases sitting between them. CDR3 length equals 15 residues. Germline V gives CDR1 MNHEY, CDR2 SVGAGI.

The rearrangement joins TRBV5-5 to TRBJ1-4; the D is unclear. The ends were cut back, 4 bases at V and 7 bases at J, with 14 bases in the middle. Germline lookup yields CDR1 SGHKS and CDR2 YYEKEE (reference sequence). The CDR3 runs 14 residues. The DNA for the CDR3 is TGTGCCAGCAGCCCCGGGTGGGGATTTGAAAAACTGTTTTTT. Residues: CASSPGWGFEKLFF. Using reference TRBV5-5 and TRBJ1-4 for the parts outside the CDR3, the full variable domain is DAGVTQSPTHLIKTRGQQVTLRCSPISGHKSVSWYQQVLGQGPQFIFQYYEKEERGRGNFPDRFSARQFPNYSSELNVNALLLGDSALYLCASSPGWGFEKLFFGSGTQLSVL.

V usage is TRBV28 and J usage is TRBJ2-6; D gene uncertain. V shed 4 bases and J shed 2 bases, with 3 bases lying between them. Germline V lookup: CDR1 MDHEN, CDR2 SYDVKM. The length of the CDR3 is 13 residues. The CDR3: CASSSPGANVLTF. In DNA form, the CDR3 reads TGTGCCAGCAGTTCTCCTGGGGCCAACGTCCTGACTTTC. Full variable domain (remainder filled in from reference TRBV28 and TRBJ2-6): DVKVTQSSRYLVKRTGEKVFLECVQDMDHENMFWYRQDPGLGLRLIYFSYDVKMKEKGDIPEGYSVSREKKERFSLILESASTNQTSMYLCASSSPGANVLTFGAGSRLTVL.

The J gene is TRBJ2-1, the V gene TRBV24-1; the D gene is possibly TRBD1 (5 bases). The V and J ends lost 6 bases and 2 bases respectively, with 13 bases between them. The CDR3 has 15 residues. Germline V gene data show CDR1 as KGHDR and CDR2 as SFDVKD. The CDR3 reads CATSPGRVTYNEQFF. CDR3 DNA sequence: TGTGCCACCAGTCCCGGCAGGGTCACCTACAATGAGCAGTTCTTC.

This clone was counted a few times. The chain links TRBV7-2 to TRBJ1-2; 8 nucleotides agree with TRBD1. V lost 2 bases to trimming and J lost 8 bases; unmatched junction nucleotides: 4. The germline V gene encodes CDR1 SGHTA and CDR2 FQGNSA. CDR3 length: 13 residues. The CDR3 nucleotides read TGTGCCAGCAGCTTACCAGGGGGCGCCGGCTACACCTTC. Translating it yields CASSLPGGAGYTF.

The chain couples TRBV7-3 to TRBJ2-1; the match to TRBD1 covers 8 bases. CDR3 length: 15 amino acids. After removal of 4 bases from V and 7 bases from J, the junction contained 9 bases not matched to a gene. Germline-derived CDR1 and CDR2 are SGHTA and FQGTGA. CDR3 sequence reads: CASSSDSDRANEQFF. The CDR3 DNA reads as TGTGCCAGCAGCTCCGACTCGGACAGGGCGAATGAGCAGTTCTTC.

CDR3 nucleotides: TGTGCCAGTAGAATTTTCCCCGGGACAGATCTATATGGCTACACCTTC. Its translation is CASRIFPGTDLYGYTF. The chain carries TRBV19 and TRBJ1-2, with TRBD1 matching 7 bases. In germline, CDR1 is LNHDA, CDR2 SQIVND (reference sequence). The CDR3 has 16 residues. Germline trimming cut 6 bases from V and 5 bases from J; bases unmatched to any gene: 15. The full variable domain, rest sourced from reference TRBV19 and TRBJ1-2, is DGGITQSPKYLFRKEGQNVTLSCEQNLNHDAMYWYRQDPGQGLRLIYYSQIVNDFQKGDIAEGYSVSREKKESFPLTVTSAQKNPTAFYLCASRIFPGTDLYGYTFGSGTRLTVV.

V is TRBV5-1 and J is TRBJ1-2; 7 nucleotides agree with TRBD1. The CDR3 is 16 residues long. Germline V lookup: CDR1 SGHRS, CDR2 YFSETQ. V trimming: 2 bases; J trimming: 1 base; junction bases outside the gene matches: 8. CDR3 amino acids: CASSLTTGTGNYGYTF. As DNA, the CDR3 is TGCGCCAGCAGCTTAACGACAGGGACTGGTAACTATGGCTACACCTTC.